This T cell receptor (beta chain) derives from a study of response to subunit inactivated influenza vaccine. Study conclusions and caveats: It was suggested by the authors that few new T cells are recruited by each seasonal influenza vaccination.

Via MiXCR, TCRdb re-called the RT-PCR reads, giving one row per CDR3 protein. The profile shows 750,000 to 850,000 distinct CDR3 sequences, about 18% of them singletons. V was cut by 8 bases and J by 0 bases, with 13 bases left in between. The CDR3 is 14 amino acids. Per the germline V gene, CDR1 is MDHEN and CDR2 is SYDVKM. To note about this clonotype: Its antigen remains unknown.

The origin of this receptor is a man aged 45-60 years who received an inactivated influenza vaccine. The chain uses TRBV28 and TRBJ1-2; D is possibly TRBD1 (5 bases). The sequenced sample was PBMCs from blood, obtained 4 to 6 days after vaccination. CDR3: CASSPVGPNYGYTF. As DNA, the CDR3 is TGTGCCAGCTCCCCGGTGGGACCTAACTATGGCTACACCTTC.